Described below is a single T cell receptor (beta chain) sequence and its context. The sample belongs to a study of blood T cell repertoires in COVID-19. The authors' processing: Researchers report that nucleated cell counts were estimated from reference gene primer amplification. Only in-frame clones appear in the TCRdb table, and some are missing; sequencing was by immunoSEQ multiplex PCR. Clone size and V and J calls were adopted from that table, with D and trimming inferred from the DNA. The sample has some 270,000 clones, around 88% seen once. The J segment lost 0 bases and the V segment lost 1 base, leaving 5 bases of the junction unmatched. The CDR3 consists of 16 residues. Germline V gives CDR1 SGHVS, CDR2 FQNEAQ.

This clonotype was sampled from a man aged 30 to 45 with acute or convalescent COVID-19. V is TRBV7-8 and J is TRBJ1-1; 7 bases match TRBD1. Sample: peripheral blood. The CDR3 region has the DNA TGTGCCAGCAGCTTAGGCACAGGGGCATTGAACACTGAAGCTTTCTTT. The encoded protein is CASSLGTGALNTEAFF.